Reported below is one TCR beta chain. This entry is derived from a study of blood T cell repertoires in COVID-19. Study processing details: Reference gene primer amplification in the assay estimated nucleated cell counts. TCRdb's copy holds only in-frame clones and misses some; the assay was immunoSEQ multiplex PCR. V, J and clone size are taken as reported in that table, and D and trimming were inferred from the DNA itself. Among about 180,000 clones listed, around 85% were seen once. The sequence was collected from a man between 65 and 79 years old with active or convalescent COVID-19. Source material: peripheral blood.

CDR3 in amino acids: CASSVGQGTEAFF. CDR3 in DNA: TGTGCCAGCAGCGTGGGACAGGGAACTGAAGCTTTCTTT. J is TRBJ1-1 and V is TRBV7-9, with 9 positions matching TRBD1. CDR1 is SEHNR, CDR2 FQNEAQ, per germline (reference sequence). After removal of 5 bases from V and 5 bases from J, the junction contained 3 bases not matched to a gene. The length of the CDR3 is 13 residues.